This T cell receptor (beta chain) came from a study of cytomegalovirus exposure and HLA in healthy donors. Findings and limits, study-wide: Later on, an analysis tied 15,000 to 20,000 TCR beta sequences to HLA alleles at 0.05 false discovery rate. Later on, analysis showed that most CMV-associated TCR beta chains appeared to be HLA-restricted. Usually a TCR sequence was rare, but some public TCRs were found in many donors.

Amplification used 60 Vbeta primers and 13 Jbeta primers. The table came from immunoSEQ multiplex PCR; TCRdb's copy has only in-frame clones and leaves some out. The sample has fewer than 150,000 clones; over 70% are singletons. A remark on this clone: Its antigen is unknown.

The source of this sequence is a male donor in good health and CMV-seronegative. The sequenced material came from PBMCs.

In DNA, the CDR3 is TGTGCTAGTGGTTTGCCACTGGCAGGGGGCAACTATGGCTACACCTTC. The encoded protein is CASGLPLAGGNYGYTF. This chain uses TRBV12-5 with TRBJ1-2, with 8 bases matching TRBD1. The CDR3 length is 16 residues. Per germline, CDR1 LGHNT and CDR2 FRNRAP. The ends lost 2 bases at V and 2 bases at J; junction bases unmatched: 7. Drawing the rest from reference TRBV12-5 and TRBJ1-2, the complete variable domain is DARVTQTPRHKVTEMGQEVTMRCQPILGHNTVFWYRQTMMQGLELLAYFRNRAPLDDSGMPKDRFSAEMPDATLATLKIQPSEPRDSAVYFCASGLPLAGGNYGYTFGSGTRLTVV.